The 7 T cell receptor beta chains below all came from one sample that was sequenced in a study of control samples from healthy donors and cancer patients (dated by TCRdb to between 2020 and 2021). Library preparation employed the immunoSEQ multiplex PCR assay. This immuneACCESS table, as held by TCRdb, lists in-frame sequences with V and J called but not all clones. Of the missing ones, under half trace to an unresolved V gene in checked studies; the others have no known cause. Recorded for this sample are about 75,000 clones; roughly 82% of them occurred a single time. The ten top clones hold roughly 16% of the sample. Sequences were obtained from blood. These receptor sequences come from a man over 45 in good health.

The chain links TRBV7-9 to TRBJ2-6, with D possibly being TRBD2 (5 bases). V lost 5 bases and J lost 2, with 19 bases in between. Germline V gene sequence: CDR1 SEHNR, CDR2 FQNEAQ (reference sequence). The CDR3 loop spans 18 amino acids. CDR3: CASSPVTGAETGANVLTF. The CDR3 DNA is TGTGCCAGCAGCCCCGTTACTGGAGCGGAAACTGGGGCCAACGTCCTGACTTTC.

This clone occurred a few times. This chain links TRBV2 with TRBJ1-5, with D possibly TRBD1 on 6 matching bases. Deletions cut 2 bases from V and 2 bases from J, with 10 bases between. Germline CDR1 SNHLY, CDR2 FYNNEI. The length of the CDR3 is 15 residues. The DNA of the CDR3 is TGTGCCAGCAGTGAACGTGCAGGGGGCAATCAGCCCCAGCATTTT. Translated, it gives CASSERAGGNQPQHF.

This chain uses TRBV7-3 with TRBJ2-3, with 11 positions matching TRBD2. The junction had 12 bases not matched to a gene; V was cut back by 4 bases and J by 0 bases. The CDR3 length is 19 residues. CDR1 and CDR2 from the germline V gene are SGHTA and FQGTGA. Here the CDR3 reads CASSWSGTSGYLSTDTQYF. Written as DNA, the CDR3 is TGTGCCAGCAGCTGGTCCGGGACTAGCGGCTACTTGAGCACAGATACGCAGTATTTT.

The chain uses TRBV6-5 and TRBJ2-7, with 9 bases identical to TRBD2. J was trimmed by 4 bases and V by 11 bases; bases with no gene match: 12. This CDR3 spans 14 amino acids. Germline-derived CDR1 and CDR2 are MNHEY and SVGAGI. The CDR3 DNA is TGTGCCTGCTCTTTAGCGGGAGTTTATTACGAGCAGTACTTC. Protein sequence: CACSLAGVYYEQYF.

The chain recombines TRBV10-3 with TRBJ1-3, with 9 bases lining up with TRBD1. V shed 3 bases, J shed 6 bases, and the junction held 0 bases outside the gene matches. CDR1 is ENHRY and CDR2 is SYGVKD in the germline V gene. The CDR3 extends over 13 amino acids. Here the CDR3 DNA reads TGTGCCATCAGTGAACAGGGGGCAAACACCATATATTTT. Protein: CAISEQGANTIYF.

The rearrangement uses TRBV19 and TRBJ1-1, with D uncertain. Per the germline V gene, CDR1 is LNHDA and CDR2 is SQIVND (reference sequence). The CDR3 has 13 amino acids. Trimming took 0 bases from V and 3 from J, leaving 5 bases between them. In nucleotides, the CDR3 is TGTGCCAGTAGTATAGACCGGGACACTGAAGCTTTCTTT. This codes for CASSIDRDTEAFF.

Comments on this clone: The same CDR3 arises from other DNA sequences in this sample as well. The rearrangement links TRBV7-2 to TRBJ2-6; no definite D call. The V end lost 3 bases, the J end lost 2 bases, and 5 bases lay between the germline ends. This CDR3 contains 14 residues. Per the germline V gene, CDR1 is SGHTA and CDR2 is FQGNSA. CDR3 nucleotide sequence: TGTGCCAGCAGCTTGTCGCCTGGGGCCAACGTCCTGACTTTC. This sequence encodes CASSLSPGANVLTF. Together with reference TRBV7-2 and TRBJ2-6, the CDR3 gives the full variable domain: GAGVSQSPSNKVTEKGKDVELRCDPISGHTALYWYRQSLGQGLEFLIYFQGNSAPDKSGLPSDRFSAERTGGSVSTLTIQRTQQEDSAVYLCASSLSPGANVLTFGAGSRLTVL.